This T cell receptor beta chain was documented in a study of blood T cell repertoires in COVID-19. Each participant's cohort was designated according to participant-reported clinical history. Symptom resolution, clearance, or two negative PCRs marked donors in Cohort 3 as recovered. Generated by immunoSEQ multiplex PCR, the TCRdb table keeps only in-frame clones and is missing some. The profile shows about 480,000 clones, around 85% of them singletons. This TCR derives from a woman aged 55-70 years who had recovered from COVID-19. Sequenced sample: PBMCs or T cells enriched from blood (not recorded which).

Written as DNA, the CDR3 is TGTGCCAGCAGTACTCAACCCCGGGTAGCGGGAGGTACGCAGTATTTT. Translated, it gives CASSTQPRVAGGTQYF. V and J are TRBV2 and TRBJ2-3, with 10 nucleotides matching TRBD2. The trim removed 5 bases at V and 8 bases at J, leaving 13 bases unmatched. Germline V CDR1 and CDR2: SNHLY, FYNNEI. The CDR3 is 16 residues long.